The T cell receptor (beta chain) described here comes from a study of blood T cell repertoires in COVID-19. About the study: Sources were T cells, B-cell-depleted T cells, or PBMCs; the material itself was cDNA or gDNA.

Sequencing was performed with immunoSEQ multiplex PCR; in TCRdb, only in-frame clones are kept and a portion is missing. The table includes about 500,000 clones, roughly 87% detected once. Trimming at V came to 1 base and at J to 10 bases, leaving 8 bases not matched to a gene. Germline lookup yields CDR1 KGHDR and CDR2 SFDVKD. The CDR3 covers 14 residues. This chain connects TRBV24-1 to TRBJ1-1; 7 bases match TRBD1. Sequenced material: PBMCs or T cells enriched from blood (not recorded which). The receptor comes from a woman aged 18-30 years who had recovered from COVID-19. The CDR3 region has the DNA TGTGCCACCAGTGATTTACGTCGGGCAGGGGGAGCTTTCTTT. Encoded protein: CATSDLRRAGGAFF.